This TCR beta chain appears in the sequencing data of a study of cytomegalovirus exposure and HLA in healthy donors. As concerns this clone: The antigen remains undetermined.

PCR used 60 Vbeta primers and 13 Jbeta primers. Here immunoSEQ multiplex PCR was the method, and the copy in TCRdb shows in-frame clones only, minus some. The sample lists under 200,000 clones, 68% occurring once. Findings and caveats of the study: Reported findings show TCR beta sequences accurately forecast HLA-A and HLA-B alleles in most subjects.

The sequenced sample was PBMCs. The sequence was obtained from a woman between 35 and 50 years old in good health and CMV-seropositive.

CDR3: CASSLQGQWNSPLHF. The CDR3 coding sequence is TGTGCCAGCAGCTTACAGGGACAGTGGAATTCACCCCTCCACTTT. The chain combines TRBV7-3 with TRBJ1-6; the match to TRBD1 covers 7 bases. Looked up from germline, CDR1 is SGHTA and CDR2 is FQGTGA. The CDR3 is made up of 15 amino acids. Trimming at V came to 2 bases and at J to 7 bases, leaving 5 bases not matched to a gene.